One sample yielded the 18 T cell receptor beta chains listed below, sequenced in a study of T cell responses to AZD1222 COVID-19 vaccine. Using immunoSEQ multiplex PCR, the repertoire was profiled, and TCRdb retains in-frame clones only, with some absent. Of roughly 150,000 clones detected, 90% appear once; the ten largest clones hold over 1.2%. The specimen comprised peripheral blood, sampled 28 days after the second AZD1222 dose. The receptors shown here come from an adult who received the AZD1222 COVID-19 vaccine.

The chain links TRBV28 to TRBJ2-7; D gene uncertain. There are 13 residues in the CDR3. The V gene lost 4 bases and the J gene lost 2 bases, with 9 bases spanning the gap. Per the germline V gene, CDR1 is MDHEN and CDR2 is SYDVKM. The CDR3 DNA is TGTGCCAGCAGTTCGGTCGGAGCCTACGAGCAGTACTTC. Encoded protein: CASSSVGAYEQYF.

The rearrangement joins TRBV5-1 to TRBJ1-4, with D possibly being TRBD1 (5 bases). Germline values: CDR1 SGHRS, CDR2 YFSETQ. This CDR3 is built from 16 residues. V was shortened by 4 bases and J by 8 bases, with 21 bases between the two germline ends. Here the CDR3 DNA reads TGCGCCAGCAGCCCGAACTGGGGCGCAAAGGGGGAAAAACTGTTTTTT. Residues: CASSPNWGAKGEKLFF.

The V gene is TRBV12-3 or TRBV12-4, the J gene TRBJ1-1; D remains unclear. V was pared by 2 bases and J by 4 bases, with 8 bases between. There are 13 residues in the CDR3. CDR3 DNA: TGTGCCAGCAGTTTATGGGCGTCCACTGAAGCTTTCTTT. Translating it yields CASSLWASTEAFF.

Only a few counts were recorded for this clone. The CDR3 nucleotides are TGTGCCAGCAGCCCTCGAACGGGATCTGGGGCCAACGTCCTGACTTTC. It translates to CASSPRTGSGANVLTF. This chain uses TRBV9 with TRBJ2-6; D perhaps matches TRBD2 (5 bases). The V gene's germline CDR1 is SGDLS and CDR2 YYNGEE. The CDR3 covers 16 residues. V gave up 4 bases and J gave up 1 base, with 12 bases separating them.

This clone has just one count. This chain uses TRBV12-3 or TRBV12-4 with TRBJ2-3; no clear D gene. The CDR3 is made up of 12 amino acids. V shed 5 bases and J shed 6 bases, with 9 bases lying between them. The CDR3 nucleotides are TGTGCCAGCAGTGTGATACAGGATACGCAGTATTTT. It translates to CASSVIQDTQYF.

The rearrangement links TRBV7-3 to TRBJ2-1; D gene unclear. V was pared by 4 bases and J by 2 bases, with 18 bases between. CDR1 and CDR2 from the germline V gene are SGHTA and FQGTGA. The CDR3 sequence is 17 residues long. The DNA of the CDR3 is TGTGCCAGCAGCTCGCGAGAGTCCCGGGCCCCCTACAATGAGCAGTTCTTC. Encoded protein: CASSSRESRAPYNEQFF.

The chain has TRBV7-8 and TRBJ2-7; unclear D gene. The CDR3 loop spans 12 amino acids. In germline, CDR1 is SGHVS, CDR2 FQNEAQ. Trimming removed 5 bases from V and 2 bases from J, with 7 bases in between. CDR3 region: CASSPTPYEQYF. As DNA, the CDR3 is TGTGCCAGCAGCCCCACCCCCTACGAGCAGTACTTC.

Comments on this clone: The identical CDR3 is also encoded by other nucleotide sequences in the sample. The chain joins TRBV27 to TRBJ2-1; perhaps D is TRBD1 or TRBD2 (6 bases each). This CDR3 contains 17 residues. Germline V lookup: CDR1 MNHEY, CDR2 SMNVEV (reference sequence). Deletions cut 6 bases from V and 0 bases from J, with 18 bases between. CDR3 sequence: CASSPGGGPSSYNEQFF. The CDR3, as DNA: TGTGCCAGCAGCCCCGGGGGCGGGCCGAGCTCCTACAATGAGCAGTTCTTC.

This rearrangement joins TRBV5-1 to TRBJ1-1, with D uncertain. Per germline, CDR1 SGHRS and CDR2 YFSETQ. The CDR3 is made up of 15 amino acids. Trimming left V 0 bases short and J 0 bases short, with 9 bases between. CDR3 nucleotides: TGCGCCAGCAGCTTGGCACGGGGAATGAACACTGAAGCTTTCTTT. This translates into CASSLARGMNTEAFF.

The CDR3 coding sequence is TGCAGTGTGGGGACCCAGTACTTC. Residues: CSVGTQYF. The J gene is TRBJ2-5, the V gene TRBV20-1; D call uncertain. Trimming took off 7 bases at V and 7 bases at J, with 4 bases between the two ends. The CDR3 has 8 residues. Germline V lookup: CDR1 DFQATT, CDR2 SNEGSKA (reference sequence).

This chain uses TRBV11-2 with TRBJ1-2; TRBD1 is a possible D gene (6 bases). V shed 8 bases and J shed 4 bases, with 20 bases lying between them. CDR1 SGHAT and CDR2 FQNNGV come from the germline V gene. The CDR3 totals 15 residues. The CDR3 here is CASRRVQGIGYGYTF. The CDR3 DNA follows: TGTGCCAGCCGAAGGGTCCAGGGGATCGGCTATGGCTACACCTTC.

This rearrangement joins TRBV9 to TRBJ1-1; 10 bases fit TRBD1. Looked up from germline, CDR1 is SGDLS and CDR2 is YYNGEE. This CDR3 has 14 amino acids. V lost 4 bases, J lost 3 bases, and 3 bases stayed unmatched. The CDR3 DNA reads as TGTGCCAGCAGCACCGGACAGGGGGACACTGAAGCTTTCTTT. Translated, it gives CASSTGQGDTEAFF.

The chain carries TRBV3-1 (or the pseudogene TRBV3-2) and TRBJ1-1; D is uncertain. The germline CDR1 and CDR2 sequences are LGHDT and YNNKEL (reference sequence). V lost 3 bases, J lost 2 bases, and 7 bases lay in between. This CDR3 region has 13 residues. In DNA, the CDR3 is TGTGCCAGCAGCCAGGCGGCTAACACTGAAGCTTTCTTT. Its translation: CASSQAANTEAFF.

The chain recombines TRBV12-3 or TRBV12-4 with TRBJ1-1; D remains ambiguous. V lost 5 bases, J lost 6 bases, and 10 bases lay in between. The CDR3 has 12 amino acids. CDR3 in amino acids: CASSQAPSEAFF. The CDR3 DNA reads as TGTGCCAGCAGTCAGGCCCCCTCTGAAGCTTTCTTT.

The gene calls are TRBV14 and TRBJ1-1; TRBD1 agrees at 7 bases. The CDR3 length is 15 residues. The germline V gene has CDR1 SGHDN and CDR2 FVKESK. V gave up 4 bases and J gave up 6 bases; unmatched junction bases: 11. Written as DNA, the CDR3 is TGTGCCAGCAGCCTAATCGGGGACAGAAGAGCTGAAGCTTTCTTT. This codes for CASSLIGDRRAEAFF.

J is TRBJ1-2 and V is TRBV9; D unresolved. CDR1 and CDR2 (germline): SGDLS, YYNGEE. V was trimmed by 0 bases and J by 8 bases, leaving 14 bases between them. The CDR3 totals 14 residues. CDR3: CASSVAGQAEGYTF. CDR3 in DNA: TGTGCCAGCAGCGTAGCTGGTCAGGCGGAAGGCTACACCTTC.

The chain couples TRBV3-1 (or the pseudogene TRBV3-2) to TRBJ1-1; D unclear. Germline CDR1 and CDR2: LGHDT and YNNKEL (reference sequence). The CDR3 spans 15 residues. Trimming pared 4 bases from V and 6 bases from J, leaving 18 bases between. The CDR3 region is CASSPYGLLKPEAFF. In DNA form, the CDR3 reads TGTGCCAGCAGCCCCTACGGCCTGTTGAAACCTGAAGCTTTCTTT.

This chain uses TRBV6-6 with TRBJ2-5, with D perhaps assigned TRBD1 or TRBD2 (5 bases each). The CDR3 is made up of 13 amino acids. Germline assignment: CDR1 MNHNY and CDR2 SVGAGI (reference sequence). The V and J ends lost 8 bases and 5 bases respectively, with 15 bases between them. The CDR3 bases are TGTGCCAGCTCCGGGGCCCCCGCGGAGACCCAGTACTTC. Translation gives CASSGAPAETQYF.